These 19 T cell receptor beta chains were all obtained from the same sample, sequenced in a study of T cells expressing NK-cell markers (dated by TCRdb to 2020 to 2022). The library was made by 5' RACE. Sequencing was carried out with an Illumina HiSeq 2000. Reads reprocessed by TCRdb are summarized as one entry per CDR3 protein sequence, and DNA is absent. The table held for this sample gives roughly 110,000 distinct CDR3 sequences. Of the sample, around 18% is held by the ten largest clones. Sequencing used blood T cells: a sorted CD56 or NKG2C T cell subset, CD4+ or CD8+ T cells, or bulk PBMC T cells (not recorded which). These receptors came from a woman between 18 and 70 years old in good health.

The V call is TRBV28, the J call TRBJ2-1; the TCRdb call, TRBD2, lacks DNA for checking. The CDR3 totals 16 residues. Germline-derived CDR1 and CDR2 are MDHEN and SYDVKM. This CDR3 reads CASSLTSGSGYNEQFF. The complete variable domain, with remaining parts taken from reference TRBV28 and TRBJ2-1, reads DVKVTQSSRYLVKRTGEKVFLECVQDMDHENMFWYRQDPGLGLRLIYFSYDVKMKEKGDIPEGYSVSREKKERFSLILESASTNQTSMYLCASSLTSGSGYNEQFFGPGTRLTVL.

The gene calls are TRBV5-5 and TRBJ1-1. CDR3 length equals 15 residues. Germline values: CDR1 SGHKS, CDR2 YYEKEE (reference sequence). CDR3 residues: CASSQSRTENTEAFF.

The V and J genes are TRBV6-2 or TRBV6-3 and TRBJ1-5. The CDR3 has 13 amino acids. The V gene's germline CDR1 is MNHEY and CDR2 SVGEGT. The CDR3 reads CASTLGLNQPQHF.

V gene TRBV12-3 or TRBV12-4 combines with J gene TRBJ2-7. CDR3 length: 13 residues. CDR3 protein: CASSLAQSYEQYF.

The rearrangement links TRBV3-1 to TRBJ2-7; without DNA, the TCRdb call of TRBD2 cannot be checked. Germline V gene sequence: CDR1 LGHDT, CDR2 YNNKEL (reference sequence). The CDR3 covers 15 residues. The chain's CDR3 is CASSYLAGGVYEQYF.

The chain combines TRBV4-3 with TRBJ1-5. CDR3 size: 13 residues. Germline loops: CDR1 LGHNA, CDR2 YSLEER. The CDR3 sequence is CASSQGVDQPQHF.

V gene TRBV12-3 or TRBV12-4 combines with J gene TRBJ2-7; TCRdb proposes TRBD1, but this gene call is untestable without DNA. This CDR3 comprises 14 residues. The CDR3 sequence is CASSFPGGPDEQYF.

This chain connects TRBV9 to TRBJ2-7; TCRdb lists TRBD1, though no DNA is available to test this call. Germline V CDR1 and CDR2: SGDLS, YYNGEE. This CDR3 contains 15 residues. The CDR3 here is CASSASGATSYEQYF. The variable domain in full, with the rest retrieved from reference TRBV9 and TRBJ2-7, is DSGVTQTPKHLITATGQRVTLRCSPRSGDLSVYWYQQSLDQGLQFLIQYYNGEERAKGNILERFSAQQFPDLHSELNLSSLELGDSALYFCASSASGATSYEQYFGPGTRLTVT.

The V and J genes are TRBV6-4 and TRBJ2-2; TCRdb outputs TRBD2, but without DNA this stays unchecked. The CDR3 loop spans 14 amino acids. Germline lookup yields CDR1 MRHNA and CDR2 SNTAGT. The CDR3: CASSGASEDGELFF.

The J gene is TRBJ2-7, the V gene TRBV11-2; no DNA is available, so the TRBD1 call from TCRdb remains unchecked. The CDR3 contains 20 residues. Germline CDR1 reads SGHAT; CDR2 reads FQNNGV. The CDR3 sequence: CASIRGVLDGERESSYEQYF.

The gene calls are TRBV10-3 and TRBJ1-2. The length of the CDR3 is 12 residues. Germline assignment: CDR1 ENHRY and CDR2 SYGVKD. The CDR3 is CAISEGTGGYTF.

The chain uses TRBV20-1 and TRBJ2-6; absent DNA, TCRdb's TRBD1 call cannot be checked. The length of the CDR3 is 19 residues. Germline V gene lookup returns CDR1 DFQATT and CDR2 SNEGSKA (reference sequence). The CDR3 sequence is CSATSTGYSEISGANVLTF.

The rearrangement links TRBV20-1 to TRBJ1-1; TCRdb proposes TRBD1, but this gene call is untestable without DNA. CDR3 length: 12 amino acids. The germline V gene encodes CDR1 DFQATT and CDR2 SNEGSKA (reference sequence). This CDR3 is CSAKTGYTEAFF.

V is TRBV7-9 and J is TRBJ2-1; the TCRdb D gene call, TRBD2, has no DNA to confirm it. Germline CDR1 SEHNR, CDR2 FQNEAQ (reference sequence). This CDR3 contains 14 residues. The CDR3 is CASRSGSSYNEQFF.

This sequence joins TRBV9 and TRBJ2-3; TCRdb lists TRBD1, though no DNA is available to test this call. The CDR3 loop spans 15 amino acids. Germline V gene data show CDR1 as SGDLS and CDR2 as YYNGEE. The CDR3 sequence: CASQLRDSKIDTQYF.

V and J are TRBV7-9 and TRBJ1-2; TCRdb returns TRBD1, unconfirmable since there is no DNA. There are 16 residues in the CDR3. Germline V lookup: CDR1 SEHNR, CDR2 FQNEAQ (reference sequence). The CDR3 sequence: CASSSPRGVVLSGYTF.

The CDR3: CASMEQGEAQPQHF. The chain carries TRBV27 and TRBJ1-5; the D call from TCRdb, TRBD1, cannot be confirmed without DNA. CDR3 length equals 14 residues. CDR1 and CDR2 (germline): MNHEY, SMNVEV (reference sequence).

The chain employs TRBV27 and TRBJ2-2. The CDR3 spans 14 residues. Germline CDR1 reads MNHEY; CDR2 reads SMNVEV (reference sequence). The chain's CDR3 is CASSSWRNTGELFF.

The chain employs TRBV24-1 and TRBJ2-5; no DNA is available, so the TRBD1 call from TCRdb remains unchecked. This CDR3 has 15 residues. CDR1 KGHDR and CDR2 SFDVKD come from the germline V gene. This CDR3 reads CATSEPGTAGETQYF.